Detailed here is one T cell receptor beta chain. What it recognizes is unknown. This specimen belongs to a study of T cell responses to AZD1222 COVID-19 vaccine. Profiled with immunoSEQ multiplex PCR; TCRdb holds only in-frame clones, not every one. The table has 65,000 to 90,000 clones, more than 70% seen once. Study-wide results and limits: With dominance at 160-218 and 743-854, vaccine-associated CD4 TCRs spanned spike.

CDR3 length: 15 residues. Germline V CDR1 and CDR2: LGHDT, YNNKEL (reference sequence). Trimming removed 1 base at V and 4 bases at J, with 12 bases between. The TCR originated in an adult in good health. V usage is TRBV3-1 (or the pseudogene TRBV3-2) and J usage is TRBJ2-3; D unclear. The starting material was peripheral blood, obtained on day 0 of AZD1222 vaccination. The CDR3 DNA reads TGTGCCAGCAGCCAAGGGGTACCGGGCGCAGATACGCAGTATTTT. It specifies CASSQGVPGADTQYF.